The rows below give T cell receptor beta chains drawn from one sample of a study of Ad26.COV2.S vaccination and SARS-CoV-2 variants. TCRdb keeps only in-frame clones here, not all; method: immunoSEQ multiplex PCR. The sample has about 350,000 clones, 70% to 90% seen once. Sample: peripheral blood, taken in a trial of Ad26.COV2.S vaccine versus placebo. All receptors come from a person aged 18 to 65 who received the Ad26.COV2.S COVID-19 vaccine or a placebo. The CDR3 runs from the conserved cysteine through the conserved F or W. Each record gives: D gene, J gene, V gene, clone size, CDR3 protein, CDR3 DNA. D genes are given only for firm matches. Only some rows state a clone size, as once, few, many or a class for expanded clones.

D gene: -
J gene: TRBJ1-1
V gene: TRBV11-2
clone size: -
CDR3 protein: CASSLFGQTKAFF
CDR3 DNA: TGTGCCAGCAGCTTGTTTGGACAGACGAAAGCTTTCTTT

D gene: -
J gene: TRBJ2-3
V gene: TRBV5-1
clone size: -
CDR3 protein: CASSEDQRQTTQYF
CDR3 DNA: TGCGCCAGCAGTGAGGACCAGAGGCAGACTACGCAGTATTTT

D gene: TRBD2
J gene: TRBJ2-7
V gene: TRBV30
clone size: -
CDR3 protein: CAWTSGPSFYEQYF
CDR3 DNA: TGTGCCTGGACTAGCGGGCCGTCTTTCTACGAGCAGTACTTC

D gene: -
J gene: TRBJ2-7
V gene: TRBV6-1
clone size: few
CDR3 protein: CASSEAWGAQQYF
CDR3 DNA: TGTGCCAGCAGTGAAGCATGGGGGGCCCAGCAGTACTTC

D gene: -
J gene: TRBJ1-1
V gene: TRBV4-3
clone size: -
CDR3 protein: CASSQFMGNTEAFF
CDR3 DNA: TGCGCCAGCAGCCAATTTATGGGGAACACTGAAGCTTTCTTT

D gene: -
J gene: TRBJ1-2
V gene: TRBV4-3
clone size: -
CDR3 protein: CASSQERGFGYGYTF
CDR3 DNA: TGCGCCAGCAGCCAAGAACGGGGATTCGGCTATGGCTACACCTTC

D gene: -
J gene: TRBJ2-7
V gene: TRBV14
clone size: -
CDR3 protein: CASSQDHEQYF
CDR3 DNA: TGTGCCAGCAGCCAAGACCACGAGCAGTACTTC

D gene: -
J gene: TRBJ1-1
V gene: TRBV11-2
clone size: -
CDR3 protein: CASSLVGRALNTEAFF
CDR3 DNA: TGTGCCAGCAGCTTAGTAGGGAGAGCTCTAAACACTGAAGCTTTCTTT

D gene: TRBD1
J gene: TRBJ1-2
V gene: TRBV2
clone size: few
CDR3 protein: CASGGTVYGYTF
CDR3 DNA: TGTGCCAGCGGAGGGACAGTCTATGGCTACACCTTC

D gene: -
J gene: TRBJ2-1
V gene: TRBV15
clone size: -
CDR3 protein: CATSRDGQVTYNEQFF
CDR3 DNA: TGTGCCACCAGCAGAGATGGGCAGGTCACCTACAATGAGCAGTTCTTC

D gene: -
J gene: TRBJ2-3
V gene: TRBV7-9
clone size: -
CDR3 protein: CATQGRVGTDTQYF
CDR3 DNA: TGTGCCACACAGGGGAGGGTCGGAACAGATACGCAGTATTTT

D gene: TRBD1
J gene: TRBJ2-5
V gene: TRBV2
clone size: -
CDR3 protein: CASSGDRQETQYF
CDR3 DNA: TGTGCCAGCAGTGGGGACAGACAAGAGACCCAGTACTTC

D gene: -
J gene: TRBJ2-7
V gene: TRBV5-1
clone size: -
CDR3 protein: CASSDVSGGHEQYF
CDR3 DNA: TGCGCCAGCAGCGATGTCAGTGGTGGCCACGAGCAGTACTTC

D gene: TRBD1
J gene: TRBJ1-2
V gene: TRBV3-1/TRBV3-2
clone size: once
CDR3 protein: CASSQGQGAVYGYTF
CDR3 DNA: TGTGCCAGCAGCCAAGGACAGGGGGCCGTCTATGGCTACACCTTC

D gene: -
J gene: TRBJ2-3
V gene: TRBV1
clone size: -
CDR3 protein: CTSRGLAGPSDTQYF
CDR3 DNA: TGCACCAGCAGAGGACTAGCGGGTCCCTCAGATACGCAGTATTTT

D gene: TRBD2
J gene: TRBJ2-1
V gene: TRBV14
clone size: -
CDR3 protein: CASSRSGGRGNNEQFF
CDR3 DNA: TGTGCCAGCAGCCGCTCCGGAGGGAGGGGCAACAATGAGCAGTTCTTC

D gene: -
J gene: TRBJ2-3
V gene: TRBV24-1
clone size: -
CDR3 protein: CATSDATGDRGSTDTQYF
CDR3 DNA: TGTGCCACCAGTGACGCGACGGGAGACCGGGGTTCCACAGATACGCAGTATTTT

D gene: TRBD2
J gene: TRBJ2-1
V gene: TRBV10-1
clone size: -
CDR3 protein: CASSDGTSQNNEQFF
CDR3 DNA: TGCGCCAGCAGTGATGGGACTAGTCAGAACAATGAGCAGTTCTTC

D gene: -
J gene: TRBJ2-2
V gene: TRBV28
clone size: -
CDR3 protein: CASSPIGGTLNTGELFF
CDR3 DNA: TGTGCCAGCAGTCCTATCGGGGGGACACTAAACACCGGGGAGCTGTTTTTT

D gene: -
J gene: TRBJ1-1
V gene: TRBV5-4
clone size: many
CDR3 protein: CASSLNTEAFF
CDR3 DNA: TGTGCCAGCAGCTTGAACACTGAAGCTTTCTTT

D gene: -
J gene: TRBJ1-2
V gene: TRBV3-1/TRBV3-2
clone size: -
CDR3 protein: CASSQVFGQSNYGYTF
CDR3 DNA: TGTGCCAGCAGCCAAGTCTTCGGACAGAGCAACTATGGCTACACCTTC

D gene: -
J gene: TRBJ2-1
V gene: TRBV10-2
clone size: -
CDR3 protein: CASSERGPSSYNEQFF
CDR3 DNA: TGCGCCAGCAGTGAGAGGGGCCCCAGCTCCTACAATGAGCAGTTCTTC

D gene: -
J gene: TRBJ2-1
V gene: TRBV5-1
clone size: -
CDR3 protein: CASRGSYNEQFF
CDR3 DNA: TGCGCCAGCAGAGGCAGCTACAATGAGCAGTTCTTC

D gene: -
J gene: TRBJ2-1
V gene: TRBV4-1
clone size: -
CDR3 protein: CASRGGGDEQFF
CDR3 DNA: TGCGCCAGCAGAGGAGGGGGCGATGAGCAGTTCTTC

D gene: -
J gene: TRBJ2-2
V gene: TRBV9
clone size: -
CDR3 protein: CASSVANTNTGELFF
CDR3 DNA: TGTGCCAGCAGCGTAGCGAACACGAACACCGGGGAGCTGTTTTTT

D gene: -
J gene: TRBJ2-2
V gene: TRBV28
clone size: -
CDR3 protein: CASSFSRGGELFF
CDR3 DNA: TGTGCCAGCAGTTTCAGCAGGGGCGGGGAGCTGTTTTTT

D gene: TRBD2
J gene: TRBJ2-7
V gene: TRBV4-3
clone size: once
CDR3 protein: CASSQAASGSRYEQYF
CDR3 DNA: TGCGCCAGCAGCCAGGCCGCTAGCGGGAGTAGGTACGAGCAGTACTTC

D gene: -
J gene: TRBJ1-4
V gene: TRBV7-2
clone size: -
CDR3 protein: CASSLQGRTNEKLFF
CDR3 DNA: TGTGCCAGCAGCTTACAGGGGCGGACTAATGAAAAACTGTTTTTT

D gene: -
J gene: TRBJ1-4
V gene: TRBV30
clone size: -
CDR3 protein: CAWSVSWTNEKLFF
CDR3 DNA: TGTGCCTGGAGTGTATCTTGGACTAATGAAAAACTGTTTTTT

D gene: -
J gene: TRBJ2-1
V gene: TRBV6-1
clone size: once
CDR3 protein: CASSEDRVWDNEQFF
CDR3 DNA: TGTGCCAGCAGTGAAGACAGGGTTTGGGACAATGAGCAGTTCTTC

D gene: TRBD1
J gene: TRBJ2-7
V gene: TRBV19
clone size: -
CDR3 protein: CASSPQGASYEQYF
CDR3 DNA: TGTGCCAGTAGTCCGCAGGGGGCATCCTACGAGCAGTACTTC

D gene: -
J gene: TRBJ2-1
V gene: TRBV18
clone size: -
CDR3 protein: CASSPLTNYNEQFF
CDR3 DNA: TGTGCCAGCTCACCACTTACCAACTACAATGAGCAGTTCTTC

D gene: TRBD2
J gene: TRBJ2-7
V gene: TRBV9
clone size: once
CDR3 protein: CASSVGEGYEQYF
CDR3 DNA: TGTGCCAGCAGCGTAGGGGAGGGGTACGAGCAGTACTTC

D gene: -
J gene: TRBJ1-1
V gene: TRBV2
clone size: -
CDR3 protein: CASRVREPYEAFF
CDR3 DNA: TGTGCCAGCAGGGTCAGGGAACCCTATGAAGCTTTCTTT

D gene: TRBD1
J gene: TRBJ1-1
V gene: TRBV3-1/TRBV3-2
clone size: -
CDR3 protein: CASRGLGQGNTEAFF
CDR3 DNA: TGTGCCAGCAGGGGACTGGGACAGGGGAACACTGAAGCTTTCTTT

D gene: TRBD1
J gene: TRBJ2-7
V gene: TRBV7-9
clone size: few
CDR3 protein: CASSLQGASYEQYF
CDR3 DNA: TGTGCCAGCAGCTTACAGGGGGCGTCATACGAGCAGTACTTC

D gene: -
J gene: TRBJ2-7
V gene: TRBV29-1
clone size: -
CDR3 protein: CSVEAGVGEQYF
CDR3 DNA: TGCAGCGTTGAGGCAGGGGTGGGAGAGCAGTACTTC

D gene: -
J gene: TRBJ1-1
V gene: TRBV6-2/TRBV6-3
clone size: once
CDR3 protein: CASSYPTPLDSRHLRTGAFF
CDR3 DNA: TGTGCCAGCAGTTACCCAACCCCACTCGACTCTCGCCACCTTCGGACGGGAGCTTTCTTT

D gene: -
J gene: TRBJ2-7
V gene: TRBV18
clone size: -
CDR3 protein: CASSPGVGGDYEQYF
CDR3 DNA: TGTGCCAGCTCACCAGGGGTAGGCGGGGACTACGAGCAGTACTTC

D gene: -
J gene: TRBJ1-6
V gene: TRBV21-1
clone size: -
CDR3 protein: CASSKVGTPPDSPLHF
CDR3 DNA: TGTGCCAGCAGCAAAGTAGGTACCCCTCCCGATTCACCCCTCCACTTT

D gene: -
J gene: TRBJ2-1
V gene: TRBV28
clone size: -
CDR3 protein: CASSPPGIRGPEQFF
CDR3 DNA: TGTGCCAGCAGTCCACCCGGGATCCGGGGACCAGAGCAGTTCTTC

D gene: -
J gene: TRBJ2-3
V gene: TRBV18
clone size: -
CDR3 protein: CASSRTVKADTQYF
CDR3 DNA: TGTGCCAGCTCAAGGACAGTTAAGGCAGATACGCAGTATTTT

D gene: TRBD2
J gene: TRBJ2-3
V gene: TRBV10-3
clone size: few
CDR3 protein: CAISEPGTSGASTDTQYF
CDR3 DNA: TGTGCCATCAGTGAGCCCGGGACTAGCGGGGCGAGCACAGATACGCAGTATTTT

D gene: -
J gene: TRBJ1-2
V gene: TRBV10-3
clone size: -
CDR3 protein: CAISVSQGTNYGYTF
CDR3 DNA: TGTGCCATCAGTGTCTCACAGGGAACTAACTATGGCTACACCTTC

D gene: -
J gene: TRBJ1-1
V gene: TRBV7-2
clone size: -
CDR3 protein: CASSLDRNTEAFF
CDR3 DNA: TGTGCCAGCAGCTTAGACAGAAACACTGAAGCTTTCTTT

D gene: -
J gene: TRBJ1-4
V gene: TRBV24-1
clone size: -
CDR3 protein: CATSDGPGGLGSEKLFF
CDR3 DNA: TGTGCCACCAGTGATGGGCCTGGGGGACTGGGTAGTGAAAAACTGTTTTTT

D gene: TRBD1
J gene: TRBJ1-1
V gene: TRBV28
clone size: -
CDR3 protein: CASSLGGGGQRHTEAFF
CDR3 DNA: TGTGCCAGCAGTTTAGGCGGAGGGGGCCAGCGGCACACTGAAGCTTTCTTT

D gene: -
J gene: TRBJ1-2
V gene: TRBV6-1
clone size: -
CDR3 protein: CASSEAGGGITSYGYTF
CDR3 DNA: TGTGCCAGCAGTGAAGCGGGGGGCGGCATAACCTCTTATGGCTACACCTTC

D gene: -
J gene: TRBJ2-5
V gene: TRBV2
clone size: few
CDR3 protein: CASSESSGQETQYF
CDR3 DNA: TGTGCCAGCAGTGAGTCGTCAGGCCAAGAGACCCAGTACTTC

D gene: TRBD1
J gene: TRBJ2-4
V gene: TRBV23-1
clone size: once
CDR3 protein: CASSPPLRQGRRRKNIQYF
CDR3 DNA: TGCGCCAGCAGTCCGCCACTACGACAGGGACGGAGGCGAAAAAACATTCAGTACTTC

D gene: TRBD2
J gene: TRBJ2-3
V gene: TRBV19
clone size: -
CDR3 protein: CASSSDLAGPTDTQYF
CDR3 DNA: TGTGCCAGTAGTTCAGACCTAGCGGGGCCTACAGATACGCAGTATTTT

D gene: TRBD1
J gene: TRBJ1-1
V gene: TRBV11-2
clone size: few
CDR3 protein: CASSYTGELAFF
CDR3 DNA: TGTGCCAGCAGTTATACAGGGGAATTGGCTTTCTTT

D gene: TRBD1
J gene: TRBJ2-7
V gene: TRBV5-6
clone size: few
CDR3 protein: CASSGDRAHEQYF
CDR3 DNA: TGTGCCAGCAGCGGTGACAGGGCACACGAGCAGTACTTC

D gene: TRBD1
J gene: TRBJ2-2
V gene: TRBV5-1
clone size: once
CDR3 protein: CASVFDRGFTGELFF
CDR3 DNA: TGCGCCAGCGTCTTTGACAGGGGGTTCACCGGGGAGCTGTTTTTT

D gene: TRBD1
J gene: TRBJ2-5
V gene: TRBV29-1
clone size: -
CDR3 protein: CSVEDRQGLPRTQYF
CDR3 DNA: TGCAGCGTTGAAGACCGACAGGGGTTACCCAGGACCCAGTACTTC

D gene: -
J gene: TRBJ2-7
V gene: TRBV2
clone size: -
CDR3 protein: CASSYYGRYEQYF
CDR3 DNA: TGTGCCAGCAGTTACTACGGGAGATACGAGCAGTACTTC

D gene: -
J gene: TRBJ2-3
V gene: TRBV10-2
clone size: -
CDR3 protein: CASSEQRLTDTQYF
CDR3 DNA: TGCGCCAGCAGTGAACAGCGTCTCACAGATACGCAGTATTTT

D gene: TRBD1
J gene: TRBJ2-7
V gene: TRBV28
clone size: -
CDR3 protein: CASSPIPGQGYEQYF
CDR3 DNA: TGTGCCAGCAGTCCTATCCCGGGACAGGGGTACGAGCAGTACTTC